The sequence of this TCR beta chain was determined in a study of T cells in Graves' hyperthyroidism and ophthalmopathy. Study observations and caveats: Ophthalmopathy was identified by the model a median roughly six months ahead of onset. Ophthalmopathy was distinguished from stable hyperthyroidism by 13 V-J signatures. Most clonotypes expanded in thyroid above 0.001 were likewise present in blood.

Clinical symptoms, serum thyroxine, TRAb, thyroid ultrasound and orbital computed tomography informed diagnoses. Germline trimming cut 6 bases from V and 12 bases from J; bases unmatched to any gene: 18. The CDR3 is 15 amino acids. RNA transcripts served as the template for amplifying TCR beta CDR3 regions. HTBI primers were the set used in a first-round RT-PCR of the TCR CDR3. TCRdb independently ran MiXCR on the multiplex PCR reads; one entry per CDR3 protein. Of over 500,000 distinct CDR3 sequences listed, 46% are singletons. As for this clonotype: What it binds is unknown. A single base separates this from a much larger clone, so it may be a read error.

The V call is TRBV12-3 or TRBV12-4, the J call TRBJ1-2; 8 bases fit TRBD1. This clonotype originated in an adult woman with Graves' disease, either hyperthyroidism or ophthalmopathy (not recorded which). Specimen: peripheral blood or thyroid tissue (not recorded which). DNA of the CDR3: TGTGCCAGCAGCAACCTCTGGACAGGGAGAGGGGGCCACACCTTC. As protein: CASSNLWTGRGGHTF.